This section outlines one T cell receptor (beta chain) sequence together with its context. Its antigen is still unknown. Time point: after neoadjuvant nivolumab, at surgical resection. PBMCs were not maintained or expanded in culture before analysis. Germline V gene lookup returns CDR1 MNHEY and CDR2 SVGAGI. V was clipped by 0 bases and J by 0 bases, with 5 bases between them. The length of the CDR3 is 15 residues. These data come from a study of neoadjuvant anti-PD-1 for oral cavity cancer. About the research overall: Patients mostly received three to four biweekly nivolumab doses at 3 mg/kg before surgery. Study-wide points: Each response group had just a few patients in TCR analyses.

Six replicates per PBMC sample, mostly from roughly 450 ng of genomic DNA. Profiled with immunoSEQ multiplex PCR; TCRdb holds only in-frame clones, not every one. The top ten clones hold approximately 2% of a sample with around 13,000 clones, nearly 75% of them seen once. J is TRBJ2-2 and V is TRBV6-5; D is unresolved. The receptor comes from a person aged 35-79 years with oral cavity squamous cell carcinoma. The sequencing here drew on PBMCs, taken after nivolumab (anti-PD-1) treatment. This CDR3 reads CASSYSQTNTGELFF. In DNA, the CDR3 is TGTGCCAGCAGTTACTCACAGACGAACACCGGGGAGCTGTTTTTT.